This TCR beta chain was sequenced during a study of blood T cell repertoires in COVID-19. Study-wide background: Samples taken during acute and convalescent COVID-19 were collected in the United States, Italy and Spain. T cells, B-cell-depleted T cells, or PBMCs provided the cDNA or gDNA that served as material.

Germline CDR1 and CDR2: GTSNPN and SVGIG (reference sequence). V was pared by 0 bases and J by 1 base, with 9 bases between. The CDR3 extends over 14 amino acids. Patients of the Seattle cohort, enrolled during active infection, were followed longitudinally. The authors' processing: Amplified reference gene primers provided the basis for estimating nucleated cell counts. Profiling relied on immunoSEQ multiplex PCR, and the TCRdb table lists in-frame clones only, not all of them. D and trimming were read from the DNA, whereas the V and J calls and clone size are those reported in that table. This sample has tens of thousands of clones, with 81% found just once.

This rearrangement joins TRBV30 to TRBJ2-5, with D unresolved. The TCR was taken from a man at least 80 years old with COVID-19, enrolled during active disease. Sequencing used peripheral blood. The CDR3 sequence is CAWSVGGGQETQYF. The CDR3, as DNA: TGTGCCTGGAGTGTAGGCGGCGGCCAAGAGACCCAGTACTTC.